This TCR beta chain was identified in a study of post-analysis software for immune sequencing data. The wider study: In terms of disease course, relapsing-remitting, secondary progressive and progressive-relapsing multiple sclerosis were included.

The table lists this clonotype with a few counts. Its antigen is not known. Sequencing libraries made from TCR beta cDNA carried unique molecular identifiers. TCRdb ran MiXCR on the PCR reads and lists one entry per CDR3 protein. The sample has about 770,000 distinct CDR3 sequences; around 42% are singletons. The study's findings and limits: Multiple sclerosis patients had significantly lower normalized Chao1 diversity than controls. Four or five TRBV segments (TRBV5-6, TRBV5-1 and TRBV20-1 among them) occurred more frequently in patients than in controls.

The length of the CDR3 is 16 residues. V lost 3 bases and J lost 6; bases outside the gene matches: 7. The germline V gene encodes CDR1 MNHEY and CDR2 SMNVEV (reference sequence). This clonotype originated in a girl aged 5-17 years with multiple sclerosis. The chain links TRBV27 to TRBJ2-2; 10 bases map to TRBD1. Sequenced material: blood. This CDR3 reads CASSLTGGAFSGELFF. The CDR3 nucleotides read TGTGCCAGCAGTTTGACAGGGGGCGCCTTTTCCGGGGAGCTGTTTTTT.